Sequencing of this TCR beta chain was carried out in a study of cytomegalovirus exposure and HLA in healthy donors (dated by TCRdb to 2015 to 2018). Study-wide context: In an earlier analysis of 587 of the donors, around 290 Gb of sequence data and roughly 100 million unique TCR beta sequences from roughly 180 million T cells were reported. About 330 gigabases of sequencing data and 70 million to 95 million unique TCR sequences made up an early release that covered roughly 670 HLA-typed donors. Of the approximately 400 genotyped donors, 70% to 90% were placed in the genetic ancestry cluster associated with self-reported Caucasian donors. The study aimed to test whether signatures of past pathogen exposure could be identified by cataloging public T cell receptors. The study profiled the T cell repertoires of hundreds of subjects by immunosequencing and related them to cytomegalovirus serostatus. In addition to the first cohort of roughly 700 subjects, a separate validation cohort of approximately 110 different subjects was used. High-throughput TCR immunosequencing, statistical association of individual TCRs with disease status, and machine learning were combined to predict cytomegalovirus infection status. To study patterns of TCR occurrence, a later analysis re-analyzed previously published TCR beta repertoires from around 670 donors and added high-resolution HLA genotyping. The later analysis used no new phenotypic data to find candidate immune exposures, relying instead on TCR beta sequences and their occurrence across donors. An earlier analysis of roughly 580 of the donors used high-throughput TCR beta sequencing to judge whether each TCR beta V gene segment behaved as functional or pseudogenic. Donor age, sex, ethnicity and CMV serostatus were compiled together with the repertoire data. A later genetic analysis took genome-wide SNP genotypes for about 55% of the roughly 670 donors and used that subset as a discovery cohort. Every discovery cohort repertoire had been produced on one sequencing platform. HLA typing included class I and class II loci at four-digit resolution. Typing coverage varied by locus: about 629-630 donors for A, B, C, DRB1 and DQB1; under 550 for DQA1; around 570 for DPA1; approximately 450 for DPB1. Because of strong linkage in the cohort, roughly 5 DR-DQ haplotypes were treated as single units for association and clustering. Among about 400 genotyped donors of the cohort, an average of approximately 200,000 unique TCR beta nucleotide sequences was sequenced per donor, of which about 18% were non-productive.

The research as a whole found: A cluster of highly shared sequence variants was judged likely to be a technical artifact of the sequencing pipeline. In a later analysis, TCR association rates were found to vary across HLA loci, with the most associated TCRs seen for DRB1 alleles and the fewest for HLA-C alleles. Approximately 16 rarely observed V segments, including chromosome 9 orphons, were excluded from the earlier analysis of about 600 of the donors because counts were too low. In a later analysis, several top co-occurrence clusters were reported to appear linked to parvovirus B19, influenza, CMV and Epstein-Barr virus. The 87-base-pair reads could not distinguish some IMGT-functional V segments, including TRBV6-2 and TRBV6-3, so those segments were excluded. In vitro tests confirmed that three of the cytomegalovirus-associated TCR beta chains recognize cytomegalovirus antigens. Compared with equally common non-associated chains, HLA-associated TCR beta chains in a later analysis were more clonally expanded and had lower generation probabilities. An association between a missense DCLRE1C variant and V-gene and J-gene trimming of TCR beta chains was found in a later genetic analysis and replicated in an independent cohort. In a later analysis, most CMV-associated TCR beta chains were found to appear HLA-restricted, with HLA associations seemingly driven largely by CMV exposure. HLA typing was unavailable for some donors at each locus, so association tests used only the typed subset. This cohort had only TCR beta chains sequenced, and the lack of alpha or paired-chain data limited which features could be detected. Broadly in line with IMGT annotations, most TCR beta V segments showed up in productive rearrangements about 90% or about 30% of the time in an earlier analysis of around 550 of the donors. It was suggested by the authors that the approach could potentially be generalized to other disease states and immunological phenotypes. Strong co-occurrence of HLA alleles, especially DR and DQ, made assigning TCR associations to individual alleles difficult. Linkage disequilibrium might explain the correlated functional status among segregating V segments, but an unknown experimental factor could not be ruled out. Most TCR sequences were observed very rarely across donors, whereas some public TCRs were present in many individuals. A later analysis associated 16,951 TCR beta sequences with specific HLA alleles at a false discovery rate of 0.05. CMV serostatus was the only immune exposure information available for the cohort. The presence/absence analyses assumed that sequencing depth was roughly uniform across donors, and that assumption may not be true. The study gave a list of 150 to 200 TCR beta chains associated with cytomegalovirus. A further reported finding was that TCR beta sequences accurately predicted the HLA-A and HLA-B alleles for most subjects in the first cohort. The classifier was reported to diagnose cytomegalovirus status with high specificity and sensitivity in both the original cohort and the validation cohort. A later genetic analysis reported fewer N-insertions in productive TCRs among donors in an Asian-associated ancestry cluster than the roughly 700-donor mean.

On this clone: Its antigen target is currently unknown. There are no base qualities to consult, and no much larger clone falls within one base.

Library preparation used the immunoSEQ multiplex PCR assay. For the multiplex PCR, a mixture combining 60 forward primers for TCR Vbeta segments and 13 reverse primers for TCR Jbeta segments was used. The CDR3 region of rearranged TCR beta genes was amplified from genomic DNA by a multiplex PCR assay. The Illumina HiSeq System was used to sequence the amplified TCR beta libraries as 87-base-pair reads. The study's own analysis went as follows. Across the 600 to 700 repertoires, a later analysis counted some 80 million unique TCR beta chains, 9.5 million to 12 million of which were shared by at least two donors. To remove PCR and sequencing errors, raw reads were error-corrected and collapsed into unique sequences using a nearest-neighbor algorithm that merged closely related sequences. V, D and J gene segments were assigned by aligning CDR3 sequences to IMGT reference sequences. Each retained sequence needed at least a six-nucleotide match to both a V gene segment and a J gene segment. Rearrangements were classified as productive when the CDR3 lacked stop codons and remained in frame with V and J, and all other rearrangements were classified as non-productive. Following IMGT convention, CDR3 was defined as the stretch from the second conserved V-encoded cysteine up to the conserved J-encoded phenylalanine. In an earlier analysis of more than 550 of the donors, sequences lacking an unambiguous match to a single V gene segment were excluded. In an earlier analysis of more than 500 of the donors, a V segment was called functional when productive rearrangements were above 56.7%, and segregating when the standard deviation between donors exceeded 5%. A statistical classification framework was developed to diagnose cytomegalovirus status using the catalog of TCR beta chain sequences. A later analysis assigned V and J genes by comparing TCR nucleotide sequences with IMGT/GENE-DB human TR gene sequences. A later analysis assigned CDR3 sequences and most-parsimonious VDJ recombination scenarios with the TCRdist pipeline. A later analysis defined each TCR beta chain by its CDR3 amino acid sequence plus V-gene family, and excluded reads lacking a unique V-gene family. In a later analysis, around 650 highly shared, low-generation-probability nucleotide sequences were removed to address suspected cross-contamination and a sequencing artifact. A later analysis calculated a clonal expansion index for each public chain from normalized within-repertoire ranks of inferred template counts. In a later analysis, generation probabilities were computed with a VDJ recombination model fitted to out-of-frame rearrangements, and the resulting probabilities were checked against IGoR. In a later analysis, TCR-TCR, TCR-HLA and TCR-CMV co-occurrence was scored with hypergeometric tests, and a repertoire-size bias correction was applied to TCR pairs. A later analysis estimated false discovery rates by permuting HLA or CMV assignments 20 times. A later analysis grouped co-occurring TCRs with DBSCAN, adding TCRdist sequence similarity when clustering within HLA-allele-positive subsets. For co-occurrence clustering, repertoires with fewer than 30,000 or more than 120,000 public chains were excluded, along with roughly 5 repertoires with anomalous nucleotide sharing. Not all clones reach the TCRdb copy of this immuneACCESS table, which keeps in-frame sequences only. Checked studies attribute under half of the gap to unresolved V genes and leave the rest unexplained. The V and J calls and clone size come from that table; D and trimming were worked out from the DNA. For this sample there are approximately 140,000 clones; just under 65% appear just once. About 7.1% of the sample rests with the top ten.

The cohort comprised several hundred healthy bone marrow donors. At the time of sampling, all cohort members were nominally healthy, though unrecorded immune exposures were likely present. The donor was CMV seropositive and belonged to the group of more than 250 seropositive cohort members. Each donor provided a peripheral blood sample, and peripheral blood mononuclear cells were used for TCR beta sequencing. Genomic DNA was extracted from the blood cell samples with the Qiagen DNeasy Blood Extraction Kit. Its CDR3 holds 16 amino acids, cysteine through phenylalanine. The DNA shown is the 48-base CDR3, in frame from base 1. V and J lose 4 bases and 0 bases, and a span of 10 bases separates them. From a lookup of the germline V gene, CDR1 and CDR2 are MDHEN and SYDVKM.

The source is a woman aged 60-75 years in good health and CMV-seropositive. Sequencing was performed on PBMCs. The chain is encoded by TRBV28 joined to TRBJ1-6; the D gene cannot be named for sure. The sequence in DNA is TGTGCCAGCAGTTCGGCGGATAGCTCCTATAATTCACCCCTCCACTTT. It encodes CASSSADSSYNSPLHF.